This TCR beta chain was sequenced in a study of early T cells in non-severe SARS-CoV-2 infection (dated by TCRdb to the early 2020s). With respect to the entire study: Because TCR sequencing relied on bulk RNA taken from unsorted whole blood, pairing of alpha and beta chains was not possible. The full study reports these points: VDJdb matching was skewed toward anti-spike CD8 responses and likely underestimated virus-specific expansions, missing private and CD4 specificities.

Between the V and J ends, shortened by 2 bases and 4 bases respectively, the junction contains 17 bases. The CDR3, from cysteine to phenylalanine, totals 16 residues. CDR3 DNA is the only sequence kept; it has 48 bases, read in frame from the first base. Per the germline V gene (reference sequence), MNHNY is the CDR1 and SVGAGI is the CDR2. Library creation used 5' RACE. TCRdb lists the instrument as NextSeq 500. Unique molecular identifiers were attached to individual cDNA molecules in the TCR library protocol so that sequencing error and PCR bias could be corrected. Sequencing covered both TCR alpha and beta chains, and within each sample the abundances of alpha and beta sequences were tightly co-correlated. Regarding the original processing steps: Decombinator V4 was used to annotate the V gene, J gene and CDR3 of the TCR sequences. Expanded TCRs were defined as changing significantly between any two time points under a Poisson model with p below 0.0001. TCR abundances were normalised to the total number of TCRs sequenced per sample and were expressed as counts per million. MAIT TCRs were defined by TRAV1-2 paired with TRAJ12, TRAJ20 or TRAJ33, and iNKT TCRs by TRAV10 paired with TRAJ18. VDJdb, accessed 1 November 2021, was searched for CMV, EBV and SARS-CoV-2 annotated TCRs, with TCRs annotated for multiple antigens excluded. TCRdb reanalyzed the raw reads on its own, using fastp at Q25 for trimming and MiXCR for clone calling, and kept in-frame beta chains. Under each unique CDR3 protein, matching rows form one entry showing the most common genes and DNA. The V and J calls were not made by the authors but by TCRdb's processing. The sample table contains some 62,000 distinct CDR3 sequences; only one count was recorded for approximately 10% of them. Of the sample, over 0.95% is held by the ten largest clones.

The study was a case-control design nested within a healthcare worker cohort in London, UK, with weekly nasopharyngeal swab PCR tests and blood sampling. Healthcare workers were enrolled in the week of the UK lockdown, from 23 to 31 March 2020, and were followed every week for up to roughly 16 weeks. This clonotype came up many times. This receptor's antigen is unknown. The input lacks base qualities; no much larger clone sits a single base away. Input material: whole blood. The clonotype originates from an adult who was a healthcare worker with PCR-confirmed SARS-CoV-2 infection or an uninfected control (not recorded which). In this chain, TRBV6-6 is recombined with TRBJ1-2, and possibly TRBD1, on 6 matching bases. CDR3 reads: CASSYERGARGYGYTF. DNA sequence: TGTGCCAGCAGTTACGAGCGGGGGGCGCGAGGCTATGGCTACACCTTC.